The TCR beta chain under discussion was sequenced for a study of T cells and Merkel cell carcinoma outcomes. The germline V gene has CDR1 LNHDA and CDR2 SQIVND (reference sequence). The CDR3 length is 13 residues. V was trimmed by 5 bases and J by 5 bases, leaving 12 bases between them. Profiled with immunoSEQ multiplex PCR; TCRdb holds only in-frame clones, not every one. The sample lists under 20,000 clones, over 70% occurring once. The sequenced sample consisted of tumor tissue from Merkel cell carcinoma. The gene calls are TRBV19 and TRBJ1-1, with D possibly TRBD1 on 5 matching bases. The TCR sequence derives from a human donor with Merkel cell carcinoma. CDR3 bases: TGTGCCAGTAGTTCGGGGGTGGAGACTGAAGCTTTCTTT. Translated, it gives CASSSGVETEAFF.